This T cell receptor beta chain appears in the sequencing data of a study of cytomegalovirus exposure and HLA in healthy donors. PCR employed 60 Vbeta and 13 Jbeta primers. Clones were sequenced by immunoSEQ multiplex PCR, and TCRdb holds only the in-frame ones, with some missing. The top ten clones hold around 7% of a sample with some 130,000 clones, over 70% of them seen once. Germline V gives CDR1 SEHNR, CDR2 FQNEAQ (reference sequence). Trimming cost V 6 bases and J 8 bases; bases outside gene matches: 7. The CDR3 sequence is 13 residues long. V is TRBV7-9 and J is TRBJ1-2, with TRBD1 matching over 9 bases. The sequence was collected from a young man in good health and CMV-seronegative. The specimen sequenced was PBMCs. CDR3 DNA sequence: TGTGCCAGCAGAGAACAGGGGGCCGTCGGCTACACCTTC. It codes for CASREQGAVGYTF.